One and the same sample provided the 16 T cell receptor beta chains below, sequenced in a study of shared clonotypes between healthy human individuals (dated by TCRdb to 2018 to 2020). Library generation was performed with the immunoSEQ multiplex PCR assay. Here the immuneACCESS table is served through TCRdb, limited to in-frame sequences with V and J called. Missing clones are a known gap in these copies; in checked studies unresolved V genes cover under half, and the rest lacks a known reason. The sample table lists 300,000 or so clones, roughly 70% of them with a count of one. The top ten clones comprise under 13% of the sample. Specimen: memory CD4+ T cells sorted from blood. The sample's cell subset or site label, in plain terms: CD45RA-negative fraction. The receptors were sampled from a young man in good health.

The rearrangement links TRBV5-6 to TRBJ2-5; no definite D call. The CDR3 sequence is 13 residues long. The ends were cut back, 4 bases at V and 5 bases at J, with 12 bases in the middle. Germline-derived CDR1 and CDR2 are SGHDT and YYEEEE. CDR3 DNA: TGTGCCAGCAGCCCCGGTCTTTCGGAGACCCAGTACTTC. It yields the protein CASSPGLSETQYF.

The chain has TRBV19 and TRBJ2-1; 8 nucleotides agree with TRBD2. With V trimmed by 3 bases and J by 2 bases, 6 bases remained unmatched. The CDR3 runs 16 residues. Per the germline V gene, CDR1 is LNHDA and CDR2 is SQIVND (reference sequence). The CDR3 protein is CASSIPLAGAYNEQFF. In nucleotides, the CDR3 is TGTGCCAGTAGTATCCCTCTAGCGGGCGCCTACAATGAGCAGTTCTTC.

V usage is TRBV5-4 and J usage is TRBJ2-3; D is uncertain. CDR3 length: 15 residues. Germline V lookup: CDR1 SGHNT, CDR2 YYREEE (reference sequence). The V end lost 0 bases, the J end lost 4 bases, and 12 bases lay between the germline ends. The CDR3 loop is CASSLDRSWADTQYF. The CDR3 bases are TGTGCCAGCAGCTTGGACCGCTCCTGGGCAGATACGCAGTATTTT. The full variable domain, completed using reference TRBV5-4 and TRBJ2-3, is ETGVTQSPTHLIKTRGQQVTLRCSSQSGHNTVSWYQQALGQGPQFIFQYYREEENGRGNFPPRFSGLQFPNYSSELNVNALELDDSALYLCASSLDRSWADTQYFGPGTRLTVL.

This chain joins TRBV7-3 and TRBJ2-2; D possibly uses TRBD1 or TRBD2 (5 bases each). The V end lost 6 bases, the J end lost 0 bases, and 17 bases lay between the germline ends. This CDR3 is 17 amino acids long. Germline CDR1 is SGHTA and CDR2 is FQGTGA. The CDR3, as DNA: TGTGCCAGCAGACAATATGCCGGGACGTCGAACACCGGGGAGCTGTTTTTT. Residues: CASRQYAGTSNTGELFF.

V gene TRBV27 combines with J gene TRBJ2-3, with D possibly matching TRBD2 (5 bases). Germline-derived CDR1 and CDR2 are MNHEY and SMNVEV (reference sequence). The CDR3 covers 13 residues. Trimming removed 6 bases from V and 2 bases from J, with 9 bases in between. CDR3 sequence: CASRSSDTDTQYF. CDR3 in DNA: TGTGCCAGCAGGAGTAGCGACACAGATACGCAGTATTTT.

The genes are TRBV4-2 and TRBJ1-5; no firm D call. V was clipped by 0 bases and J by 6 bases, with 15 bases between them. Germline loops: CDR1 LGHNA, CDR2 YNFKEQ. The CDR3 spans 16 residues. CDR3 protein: CASSQDGWAIRQPQHF. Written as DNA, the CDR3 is TGTGCCAGCAGCCAAGACGGGTGGGCAATCCGTCAGCCCCAGCATTTT.

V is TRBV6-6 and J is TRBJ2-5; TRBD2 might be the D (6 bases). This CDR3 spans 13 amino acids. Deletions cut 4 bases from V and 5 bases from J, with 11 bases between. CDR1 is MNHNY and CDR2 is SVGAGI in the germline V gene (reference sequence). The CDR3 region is CASSFGTRETQYF. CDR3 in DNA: TGTGCCAGCAGTTTCGGGACTCGGGAGACCCAGTACTTC.

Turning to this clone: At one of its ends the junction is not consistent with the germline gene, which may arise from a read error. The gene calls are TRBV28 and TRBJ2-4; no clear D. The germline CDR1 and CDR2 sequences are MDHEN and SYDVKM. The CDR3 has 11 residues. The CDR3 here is CASSSGRVLGF. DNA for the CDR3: TGTGCCAGCAGTTCCGGACGGGTACTTGGCTTC. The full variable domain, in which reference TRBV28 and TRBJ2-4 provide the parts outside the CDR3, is DVKVTQSSRYLVKRTGEKVFLECVQDMDHENMFWYRQDPGLGLRLIYFSYDVKMKEKGDIPEGYSVSREKKERFSLILESASTNQTSMYLCASSSGRVLGFGAGTRLSVL.

This CDR3 is CASSLLGGRTYNEQFF. As DNA, the CDR3 is TGTGCCAGCAGCCTACTTGGCGGGAGAACCTACAATGAGCAGTTCTTC. The rearrangement links TRBV11-2 to TRBJ2-1; 7 bases are shared with TRBD2. V lost 5 bases and J lost 2; bases outside the gene matches: 9. This CDR3 has 16 amino acids. Germline lookup yields CDR1 SGHAT and CDR2 FQNNGV. The full variable domain, completed using reference TRBV11-2 and TRBJ2-1, is EAGVAQSPRYKIIEKRQSVAFWCNPISGHATLYWYQQILGQGPKLLIQFQNNGVVDDSQLPKDRFSAERLKGVDSTLKIQPAKLEDSAVYLCASSLLGGRTYNEQFFGPGTRLTVL.

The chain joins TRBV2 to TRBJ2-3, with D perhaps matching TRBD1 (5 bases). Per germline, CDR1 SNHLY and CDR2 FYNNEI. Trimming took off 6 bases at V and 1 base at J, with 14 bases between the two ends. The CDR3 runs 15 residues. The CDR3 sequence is CASSPRTLGTDTQYF. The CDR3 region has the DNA TGTGCCAGCAGCCCTAGGACACTCGGCACAGATACGCAGTATTTT.

Written as DNA, the CDR3 is TGTGCCTCACAACTAGCGTCGGGGGCCAACGTCCTGACTTTC. Encoded protein: CASQLASGANVLTF. The J gene is TRBJ2-6, the V gene TRBV30, with TRBD2 matching over 7 bases. Germline values: CDR1 GTSNPN, CDR2 SVGIG (reference sequence). With 7 bases clipped from V and 4 bases from J, the junction kept 7 bases outside the gene matches. The CDR3 totals 14 residues.

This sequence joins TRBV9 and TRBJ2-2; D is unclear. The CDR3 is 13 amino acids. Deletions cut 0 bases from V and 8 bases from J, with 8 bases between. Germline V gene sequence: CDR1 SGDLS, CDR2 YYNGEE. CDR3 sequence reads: CASSVGVAGELFF. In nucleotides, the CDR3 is TGTGCCAGCAGCGTAGGGGTGGCAGGGGAGCTGTTTTTT. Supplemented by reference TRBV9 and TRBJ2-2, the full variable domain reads DSGVTQTPKHLITATGQRVTLRCSPRSGDLSVYWYQQSLDQGLQFLIQYYNGEERAKGNILERFSAQQFPDLHSELNLSSLELGDSALYFCASSVGVAGELFFGEGSRLTVL.

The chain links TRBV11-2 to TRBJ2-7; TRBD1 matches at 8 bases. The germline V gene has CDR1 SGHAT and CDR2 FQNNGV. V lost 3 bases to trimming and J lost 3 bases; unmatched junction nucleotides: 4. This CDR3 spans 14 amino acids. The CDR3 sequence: CASSFGQGSYEQYF. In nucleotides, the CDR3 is TGTGCCAGCAGCTTCGGACAGGGTAGCTACGAGCAGTACTTC.

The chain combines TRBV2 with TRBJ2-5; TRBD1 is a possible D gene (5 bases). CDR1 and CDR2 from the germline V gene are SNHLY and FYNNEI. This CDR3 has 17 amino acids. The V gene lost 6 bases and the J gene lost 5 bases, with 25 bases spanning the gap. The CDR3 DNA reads TGTGCCAGCAGCCTTCTTTCGTGGGGCTTCATCGGTGAGACCCAGTACTTC. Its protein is CASSLLSWGFIGETQYF.

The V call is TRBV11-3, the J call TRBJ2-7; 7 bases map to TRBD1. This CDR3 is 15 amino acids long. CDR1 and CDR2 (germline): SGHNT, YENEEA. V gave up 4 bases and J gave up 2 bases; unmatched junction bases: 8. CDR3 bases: TGTGCCAGCAGCTCGGGACAGCACCCTCCCTACGAGCAGTACTTC. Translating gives CASSSGQHPPYEQYF.

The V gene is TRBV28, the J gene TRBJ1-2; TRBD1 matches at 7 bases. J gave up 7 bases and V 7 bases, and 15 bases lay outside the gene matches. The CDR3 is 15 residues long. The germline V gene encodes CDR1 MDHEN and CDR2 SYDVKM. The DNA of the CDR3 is TGTGCCAGCAACTCCCCGACAGGGAATGGGGCTGGCTACACCTTC. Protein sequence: CASNSPTGNGAGYTF.